The 23 T cell receptor beta chains below all came from one sample that was sequenced in a study of Graves' ophthalmopathy and Graves' hyperthyroidism. TCR beta CDR3 amplification used RNA transcripts. HTBI-primed RT-PCR formed the first round, and a multiplex PCR formed the second. TCRdb fed the multiplex PCR reads into MiXCR, producing one record per CDR3 protein. The sample has roughly 700,000 distinct CDR3 sequences; around 40% are singletons. Sequenced material: peripheral blood. Receptor source: an adult man with Graves' ophthalmopathy.

CDR3 loop: CATSRDRGLGNTIYF. CDR3 nucleotide sequence: TGTGCCACCAGCAGGGACAGGGGGCTTGGAAACACCATATATTTT. This chain joins TRBV15 and TRBJ1-3, with 11 bases matching TRBD1. V shed 3 bases and J 3 bases; nucleotides not matched to a gene: 1. This CDR3 region has 15 residues. Looked up from germline, CDR1 is LNHNV and CDR2 is YYDKDF (reference sequence).

V usage is TRBV7-2 and J usage is TRBJ1-1; 9 nucleotides agree with TRBD1. The CDR3 runs 13 residues. With V trimmed by 5 bases and J by 8 bases, 6 bases remained unmatched. Per the germline V gene, CDR1 is SGHTA and CDR2 is FQGNSA. CDR3 sequence: CASSPDRGLEAFF. As DNA, the CDR3 is TGTGCCAGCAGCCCGGACAGGGGCTTAGAAGCTTTCTTT.

This chain joins TRBV20-1 and TRBJ1-5, with a possible D match to TRBD1 (6 bases). The CDR3 is made up of 15 amino acids. Germline CDR1 is DFQATT and CDR2 is SNEGSKA (reference sequence). V was pared by 1 base and J by 3 bases, with 13 bases between. CDR3 region: CSARAPGQINQPQHF. The CDR3 bases are TGCAGTGCTAGAGCCCCCGGACAGATCAATCAGCCCCAGCATTTT.

A remark on this clonotype: A much larger clone lies one base from this, so it may be a read error. The gene calls are TRBV2 and TRBJ2-5; maybe TRBD2 (5 bases). Deletions cut 8 bases from V and 5 bases from J, with 18 bases between. The CDR3 contains 14 residues. Germline V gives CDR1 SNHLY, CDR2 FYNNEI. Written as DNA, the CDR3 is TGTGCCAGCCGCCCTCGCGTGGGAGAGGAGACCCAGTACTTC. Translation gives CASRPRVGEETQYF.

Ten or more counts support this clonotype. This chain connects TRBV25-1 to TRBJ2-2; D gene uncertain. The CDR3 extends over 12 amino acids. Deletions cut 5 bases from V and 3 bases from J, with 4 bases between. The germline V gene has CDR1 MGHDK and CDR2 SYGVNS. Written as DNA, the CDR3 is TGTGCCAGCAGTCATGACACCGGGGAGCTGTTTTTT. This translates into CASSHDTGELFF.

This clonotype occurred many times. The chain recombines TRBV25-1 with TRBJ2-7; TRBD2 might be the D (5 bases). Trimming shortened V by 7 bases and J by 3 bases, and 19 bases separated the two germline ends. Germline V gives CDR1 MGHDK, CDR2 SYGVNS. There are 15 residues in the CDR3. CDR3 protein: CASTPGSESVYEQYF. As DNA, the CDR3 is TGTGCCAGCACCCCGGGGAGCGAGAGCGTCTACGAGCAGTACTTC.

The chain is built from TRBV4-1 and TRBJ2-5; 7 nucleotides match TRBD1. With 1 base clipped from V and 4 bases from J, the junction kept 6 bases outside the gene matches. This CDR3 comprises 15 residues. Germline CDR1 is MGHRA and CDR2 is YSYEKL. The CDR3 DNA sequence: TGCGCCAGCAGCCAAGGCGACAGGGCCCGAGAGACCCAGTACTTC. Translation: CASSQGDRARETQYF.

This clonotype has ten or more counts. The chain combines TRBV5-1 with TRBJ2-5; 7 positions match TRBD2. The length of the CDR3 is 15 residues. V lost 2 bases to trimming and J lost 5 bases; unmatched junction nucleotides: 9. CDR1 and CDR2 (germline): SGHRS, YFSETQ. The CDR3 DNA is TGCGCCAGCAGCTTCCAGTCCGTGGGAGGGGAGACCCAGTACTTC. Its translation: CASSFQSVGGETQYF.

CDR3 in amino acids: CASSLDSSSRSGNTIYF. In nucleotides, the CDR3 is TGTGCCAGCAGCTTAGACTCCTCCTCTCGCTCTGGAAACACCATATATTTT. This chain uses TRBV7-2 with TRBJ1-3; no clear D gene. Deletions cut 1 base from V and 0 bases from J, with 13 bases between. The CDR3 totals 17 residues. Per germline, CDR1 SGHTA and CDR2 FQGNSA.

This chain connects TRBV7-9 to TRBJ2-7; weak D call: TRBD2 (5 bases). The CDR3 covers 14 residues. Trimming stripped 5 bases from V and 1 base from J, with 12 bases between. Germline CDR1 and CDR2: SEHNR and FQNEAQ (reference sequence). CDR3 region: CASSPNGISYEQYF. The CDR3 region has the DNA TGTGCCAGCAGCCCCAACGGGATTTCCTACGAGCAGTACTTC.

The chain joins TRBV7-9 to TRBJ2-2; D possibly matches TRBD1 or TRBD2 (5 bases each). V lost 1 base to trimming and J lost 5 bases, with 14 bases between them. This CDR3 comprises 16 residues. Germline V lookup: CDR1 SEHNR, CDR2 FQNEAQ (reference sequence). DNA for the CDR3: TGTGCCAGCAGCTTAGTAGAACGGGGCCTTACCGGGGAGCTGTTTTTT. Translating gives CASSLVERGLTGELFF.

The chain couples TRBV7-6 to TRBJ2-2; D is perhaps TRBD1 (6 bases). The DNA end favors TRBJ1-4, so the J call may be wrong. Germline V gives CDR1 SGHVS, CDR2 FNYEAQ. The length of the CDR3 is 15 residues. In nucleotides, the CDR3 is TGTGCCAGCAGCTCAGGGGTTCGGGGGGCCGGAAAACTGTTTTTT. Its translation: CASSSGVRGAGKLFF.

This clonotype came up a few times. This may be a read error: a much more frequent sequence differs by one nucleotide. The rearrangement links TRBV19 to TRBJ2-2; no clear D. Trimming cost V 9 bases and J 4 bases, with 6 bases left between them. Per germline, CDR1 LNHDA and CDR2 SQIVND (reference sequence). The CDR3 runs to 11 residues. For the CDR3, the DNA is TGTGCCAGCACCTTCACCGGGGAGCTGTTTTTT. This encodes CASTFTGELFF.

This clonotype was observed at least ten times. The J gene is TRBJ2-7, the V gene TRBV7-9, with a possible D match to TRBD2 (6 bases). This CDR3 is built from 15 residues. Germline V gene data show CDR1 as SEHNR and CDR2 as FQNEAQ (reference sequence). V gave up 1 base and J gave up 4 bases, with 14 bases separating them. Written as DNA, the CDR3 is TGTGCCAGCAGCTTAGGGGGAGGTAGTCCATACGAGCAGTACTTC. This translates into CASSLGGGSPYEQYF.

This chain connects TRBV25-1 to TRBJ2-6; D unresolved. CDR1 is MGHDK, CDR2 SYGVNS, per germline. Trimming shortened V by 11 bases and J by 0 bases, and 5 bases separated the two germline ends. The CDR3 length is 12 residues. The CDR3 DNA reads TGTGCCGTTCGCTCTGGGGCCAACGTCCTGACTTTC. The encoded protein is CAVRSGANVLTF.

CDR3 region: CASSLAGGTETYEQYF. The CDR3 DNA is TGTGCCAGCAGCTTAGCAGGCGGGACAGAAACCTACGAGCAGTACTTC. The chain links TRBV7-4 to TRBJ2-7, with D possibly matching TRBD1 (7 bases). This CDR3 is 16 amino acids long. V lost 0 bases, J lost 2 bases, and 14 bases lay in between. Germline V gene data show CDR1 as SGHVT and CDR2 as SQSDAQ.

This chain uses TRBV29-1 with TRBJ2-3; 8 bases are shared with TRBD1. V was pared by 7 bases and J by 5 bases, with 8 bases of the junction left unmatched. Germline V gene sequence: CDR1 SQVTM, CDR2 ANQGSEA. CDR3 length equals 13 residues. CDR3 sequence reads: CSAEDRERDTQYF. CDR3 coding DNA: TGCAGCGCCGAGGACAGGGAAAGAGATACGCAGTATTTT.

This sequence joins TRBV10-2 and TRBJ1-5; TRBD1 agrees at 7 bases. This CDR3 comprises 15 residues. With 6 bases clipped from V and 4 bases from J, the junction kept 9 bases outside the gene matches. The germline V gene encodes CDR1 WSHSY and CDR2 SAAADI. The CDR3 spells CASRPETGQNQPQHF. DNA for the CDR3: TGCGCCAGCAGGCCCGAGACAGGGCAAAATCAGCCCCAGCATTTT.

This clonotype was counted only a few times. The chain couples TRBV11-2 to TRBJ1-3; D is unresolved. The CDR3 has 15 residues. Trimming removed 5 bases from V and 6 bases from J, with 17 bases in between. CDR1 is SGHAT and CDR2 is FQNNGV in the germline V gene. The CDR3 protein is CASSEPIRGVNTIYF. CDR3 coding DNA: TGTGCCAGCAGCGAGCCTATTCGTGGGGTAAACACCATATATTTT.

This clonotype was observed a few times. The CDR3 reads CASSGVNRGTGELFF. Written as DNA, the CDR3 is TGTGCCAGCAGCGGAGTCAACAGGGGAACCGGGGAGCTGTTTTTT. The genes are TRBV9 and TRBJ2-2; 7 nucleotides match TRBD1. Trimming cost V 3 bases and J 5 bases; bases outside gene matches: 7. CDR1 is SGDLS and CDR2 is YYNGEE in the germline V gene. This CDR3 region has 15 residues.

About this clonotype: An end of the junction differs from the germline gene, which may be a read error. The V gene is TRBV7-9, the J gene TRBJ2-7; D not resolved. CDR1 and CDR2 (germline): SEHNR, FQNEAQ (reference sequence). CDR3 length: 12 residues. CDR3 amino acids: CASNLGSGEQYF. The CDR3 DNA is TGTGCCAGCAACTTAGGGTCCGGCGAGCAGTACTTC.

This clonotype was seen at least ten times. The chain links TRBV10-3 to TRBJ2-7, with D tentatively TRBD2 (5 bases). V was clipped by 6 bases and J by 0 bases, with 9 bases between them. Germline-derived CDR1 and CDR2 are ENHRY and SYGVKD. The CDR3 has 13 residues. CDR3 amino acids: CAIRDSDSYEQYF. The CDR3 DNA follows: TGTGCCATCAGGGATAGCGACTCCTACGAGCAGTACTTC.

This clonotype was seen many times. This chain uses TRBV5-1 with TRBJ2-5; D not resolved. CDR1 and CDR2 from the germline V gene are SGHRS and YFSETQ. Trimming left V 7 bases short and J 5 bases short, with 15 bases between. The CDR3 has 13 amino acids. As DNA, the CDR3 is TGCGCCAGCCGAATAGAAGGACGGGAGACCCAGTACTTC. Translating gives CASRIEGRETQYF. Full variable domain (rest looked up from reference TRBV5-1 and TRBJ2-5): KAGVTQTPRYLIKTRGQQVTLSCSPISGHRSVSWYQQTPGQGLQFLFEYFSETQRNKGNFPGRFSGRQFSNSRSEMNVSTLELGDSALYLCASRIEGRETQYFGPGTRLLVL.